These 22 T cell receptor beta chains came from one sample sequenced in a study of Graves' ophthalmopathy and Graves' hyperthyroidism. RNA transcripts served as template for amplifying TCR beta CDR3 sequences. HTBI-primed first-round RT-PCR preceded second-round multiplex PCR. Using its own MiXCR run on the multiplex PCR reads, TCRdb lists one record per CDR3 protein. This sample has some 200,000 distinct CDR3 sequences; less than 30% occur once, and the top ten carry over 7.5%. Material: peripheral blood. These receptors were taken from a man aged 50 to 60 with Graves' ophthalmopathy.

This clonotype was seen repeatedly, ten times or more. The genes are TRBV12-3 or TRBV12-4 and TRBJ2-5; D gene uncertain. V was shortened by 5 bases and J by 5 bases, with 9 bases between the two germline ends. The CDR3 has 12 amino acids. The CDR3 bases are TGTGCCAGCAGTAACATCCGGGAGACCCAGTACTTC. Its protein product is CASSNIRETQYF.

CDR3 sequence (DNA): TGTGCCAGCAGTTTTACTGGACTAGCCTACGAGCAGTACTTC. Translation: CASSFTGLAYEQYF. The chain links TRBV12-3 or TRBV12-4 to TRBJ2-7, with 7 bases lining up with TRBD2. The CDR3 sequence is 14 residues long. The junction had 4 bases not matched to a gene; V was cut back by 3 bases and J by 2 bases.

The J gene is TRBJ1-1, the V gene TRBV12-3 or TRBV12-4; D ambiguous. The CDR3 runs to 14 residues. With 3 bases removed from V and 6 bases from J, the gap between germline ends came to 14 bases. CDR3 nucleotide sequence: TGTGCCAGCAGTTTCGACGTCACTCCGGCTGAAGCTTTCTTT. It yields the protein CASSFDVTPAEAFF.

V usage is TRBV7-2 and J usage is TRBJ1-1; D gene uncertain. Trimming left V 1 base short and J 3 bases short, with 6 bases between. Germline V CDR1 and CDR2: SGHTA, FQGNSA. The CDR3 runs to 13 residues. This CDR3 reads CASSLVADTEAFF. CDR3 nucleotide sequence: TGTGCCAGCAGCTTAGTTGCGGACACTGAAGCTTTCTTT.

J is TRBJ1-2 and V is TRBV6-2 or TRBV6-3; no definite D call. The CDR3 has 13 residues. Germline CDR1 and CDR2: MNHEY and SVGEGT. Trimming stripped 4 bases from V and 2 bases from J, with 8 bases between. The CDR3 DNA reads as TGTGCCAGCAGTTGGGTTTTGAACTATGGCTACACCTTC. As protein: CASSWVLNYGYTF.

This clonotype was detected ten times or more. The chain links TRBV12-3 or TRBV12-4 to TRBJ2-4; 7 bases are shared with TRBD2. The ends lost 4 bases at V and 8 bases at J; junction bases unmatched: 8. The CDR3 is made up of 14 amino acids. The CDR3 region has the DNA TGTGCCAGCAGTTCCCTTTGGGGGGGGGACATTCAGTACTTC. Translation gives CASSSLWGGDIQYF.

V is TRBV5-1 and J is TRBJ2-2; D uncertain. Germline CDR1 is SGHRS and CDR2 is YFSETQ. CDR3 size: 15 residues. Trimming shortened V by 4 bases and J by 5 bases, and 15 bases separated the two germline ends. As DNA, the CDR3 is TGCGCCAGCAGCCCAAGACCCCTTGTAACCGGGGAGCTGTTTTTT. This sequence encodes CASSPRPLVTGELFF. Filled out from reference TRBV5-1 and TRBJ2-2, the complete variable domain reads KAGVTQTPRYLIKTRGQQVTLSCSPISGHRSVSWYQQTPGQGLQFLFEYFSETQRNKGNFPGRFSGRQFSNSRSEMNVSTLELGDSALYLCASSPRPLVTGELFFGEGSRLTVL.

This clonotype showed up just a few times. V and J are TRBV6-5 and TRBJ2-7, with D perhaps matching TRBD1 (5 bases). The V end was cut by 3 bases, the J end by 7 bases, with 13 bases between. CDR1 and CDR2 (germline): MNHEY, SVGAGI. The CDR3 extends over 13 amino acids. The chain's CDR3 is CASSYQGFREQYF. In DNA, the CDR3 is TGTGCCAGCAGTTATCAGGGCTTTAGGGAGCAGTACTTC.

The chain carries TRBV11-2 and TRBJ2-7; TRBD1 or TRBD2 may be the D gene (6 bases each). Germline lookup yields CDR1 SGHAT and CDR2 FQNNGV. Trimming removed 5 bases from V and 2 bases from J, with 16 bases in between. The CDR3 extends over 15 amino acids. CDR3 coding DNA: TGTGCCAGCAGCGGGGGGCGAGGGATCCCCTACGAGCAGTACTTC. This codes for CASSGGRGIPYEQYF. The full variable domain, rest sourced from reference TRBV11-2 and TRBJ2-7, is EAGVAQSPRYKIIEKRQSVAFWCNPISGHATLYWYQQILGQGPKLLIQFQNNGVVDDSQLPKDRFSAERLKGVDSTLKIQPAKLEDSAVYLCASSGGRGIPYEQYFGPGTRLTVT.

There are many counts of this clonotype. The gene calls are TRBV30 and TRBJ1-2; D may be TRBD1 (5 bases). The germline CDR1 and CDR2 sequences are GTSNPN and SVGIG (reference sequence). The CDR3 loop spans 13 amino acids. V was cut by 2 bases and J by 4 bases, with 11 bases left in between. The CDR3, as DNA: TGTGCCTGGAGTACCGGGACTCTCTATGGCTACACCTTC. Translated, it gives CAWSTGTLYGYTF.

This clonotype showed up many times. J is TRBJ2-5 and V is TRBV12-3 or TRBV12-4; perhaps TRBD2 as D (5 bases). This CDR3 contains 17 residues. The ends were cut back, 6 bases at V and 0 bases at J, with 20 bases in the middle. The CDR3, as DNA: TGTGCCAGCAGCTCCCTACTAGGACTGTTGTACCAAGAGACCCAGTACTTC. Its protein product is CASSSLLGLLYQETQYF.

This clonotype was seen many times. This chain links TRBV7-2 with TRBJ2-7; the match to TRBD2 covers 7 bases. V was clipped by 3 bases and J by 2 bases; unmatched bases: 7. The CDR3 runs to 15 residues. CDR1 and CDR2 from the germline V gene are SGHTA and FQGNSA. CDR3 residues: CASSFGGGDAYEQYF. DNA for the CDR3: TGTGCCAGCAGCTTTGGGGGAGGGGACGCCTACGAGCAGTACTTC. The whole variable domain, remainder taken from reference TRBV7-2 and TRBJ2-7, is GAGVSQSPSNKVTEKGKDVELRCDPISGHTALYWYRQSLGQGLEFLIYFQGNSAPDKSGLPSDRFSAERTGGSVSTLTIQRTQQEDSAVYLCASSFGGGDAYEQYFGPGTRLTVT.

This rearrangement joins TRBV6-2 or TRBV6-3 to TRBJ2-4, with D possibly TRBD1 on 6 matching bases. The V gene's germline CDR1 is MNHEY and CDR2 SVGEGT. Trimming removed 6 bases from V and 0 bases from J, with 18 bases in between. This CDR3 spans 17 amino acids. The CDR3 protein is CASRKPWGPGAKNIQYF. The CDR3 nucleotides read TGTGCCAGCAGAAAACCTTGGGGGCCTGGAGCCAAAAACATTCAGTACTTC.

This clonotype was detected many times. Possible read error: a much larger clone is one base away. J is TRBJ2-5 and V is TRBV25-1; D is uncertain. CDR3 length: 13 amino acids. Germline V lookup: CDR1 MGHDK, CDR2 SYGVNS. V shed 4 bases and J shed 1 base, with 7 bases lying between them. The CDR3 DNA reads TGTGCCAGCAGTGTAATATTCCAAGAGACCCAGTACTTC. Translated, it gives CASSVIFQETQYF.

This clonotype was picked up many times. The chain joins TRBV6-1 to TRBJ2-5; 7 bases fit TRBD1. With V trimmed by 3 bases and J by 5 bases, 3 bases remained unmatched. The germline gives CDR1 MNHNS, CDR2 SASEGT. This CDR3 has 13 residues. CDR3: CASSEGTVETQYF. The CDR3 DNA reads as TGTGCCAGCAGTGAGGGGACAGTGGAGACCCAGTACTTC.

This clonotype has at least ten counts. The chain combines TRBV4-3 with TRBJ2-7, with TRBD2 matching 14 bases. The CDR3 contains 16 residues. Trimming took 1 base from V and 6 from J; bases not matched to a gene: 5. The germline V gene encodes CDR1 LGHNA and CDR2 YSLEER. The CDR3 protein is CASSQGGLAGVGEQYF. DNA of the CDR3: TGCGCCAGCAGCCAAGGGGGACTAGCGGGAGTGGGCGAGCAGTACTTC.

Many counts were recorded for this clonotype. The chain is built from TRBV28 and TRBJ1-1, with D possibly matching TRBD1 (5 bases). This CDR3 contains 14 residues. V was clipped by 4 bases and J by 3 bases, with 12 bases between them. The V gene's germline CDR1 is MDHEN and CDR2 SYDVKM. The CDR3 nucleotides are TGTGCCAGCAGTTGGTCAGGGCGGGACACTGAAGCTTTCTTT. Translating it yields CASSWSGRDTEAFF.

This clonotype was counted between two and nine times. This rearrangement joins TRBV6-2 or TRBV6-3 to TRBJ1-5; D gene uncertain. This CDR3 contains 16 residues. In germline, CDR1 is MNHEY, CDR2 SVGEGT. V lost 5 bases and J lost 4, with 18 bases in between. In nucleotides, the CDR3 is TGTGCCAGCAGTCCTGGACTAAGTCGACAAAATCAGCCCCAGCATTTT. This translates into CASSPGLSRQNQPQHF.

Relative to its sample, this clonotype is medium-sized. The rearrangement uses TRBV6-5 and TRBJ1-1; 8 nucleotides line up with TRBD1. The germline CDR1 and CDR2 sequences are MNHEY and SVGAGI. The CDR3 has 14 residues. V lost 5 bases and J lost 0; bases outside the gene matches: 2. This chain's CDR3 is CASSPGQVNTEAFF. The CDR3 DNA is TGTGCCAGCAGTCCGGGACAGGTGAACACTGAAGCTTTCTTT.

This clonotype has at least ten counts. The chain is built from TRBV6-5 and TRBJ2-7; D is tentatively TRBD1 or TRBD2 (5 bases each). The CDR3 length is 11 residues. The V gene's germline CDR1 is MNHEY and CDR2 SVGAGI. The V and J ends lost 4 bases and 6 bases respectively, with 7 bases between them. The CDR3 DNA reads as TGTGCCAGCAGTTCCGGGACCGAGCAGTACTTC. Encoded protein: CASSSGTEQYF.

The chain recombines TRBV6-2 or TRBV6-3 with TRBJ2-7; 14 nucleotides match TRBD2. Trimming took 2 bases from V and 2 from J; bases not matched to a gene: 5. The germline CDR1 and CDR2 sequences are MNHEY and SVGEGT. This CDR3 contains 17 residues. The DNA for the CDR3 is TGTGCCAGCAGTTACGGGACTAGCGGGAGTGGTACCTACGAGCAGTACTTC. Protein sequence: CASSYGTSGSGTYEQYF.

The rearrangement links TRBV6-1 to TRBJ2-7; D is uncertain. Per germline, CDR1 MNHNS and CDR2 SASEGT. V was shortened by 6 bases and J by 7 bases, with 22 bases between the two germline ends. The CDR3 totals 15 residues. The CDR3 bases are TGTGCCAGCAGACCCGGACCTCCTCTTAGCCCGGAGCAGTACTTC. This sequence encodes CASRPGPPLSPEQYF.